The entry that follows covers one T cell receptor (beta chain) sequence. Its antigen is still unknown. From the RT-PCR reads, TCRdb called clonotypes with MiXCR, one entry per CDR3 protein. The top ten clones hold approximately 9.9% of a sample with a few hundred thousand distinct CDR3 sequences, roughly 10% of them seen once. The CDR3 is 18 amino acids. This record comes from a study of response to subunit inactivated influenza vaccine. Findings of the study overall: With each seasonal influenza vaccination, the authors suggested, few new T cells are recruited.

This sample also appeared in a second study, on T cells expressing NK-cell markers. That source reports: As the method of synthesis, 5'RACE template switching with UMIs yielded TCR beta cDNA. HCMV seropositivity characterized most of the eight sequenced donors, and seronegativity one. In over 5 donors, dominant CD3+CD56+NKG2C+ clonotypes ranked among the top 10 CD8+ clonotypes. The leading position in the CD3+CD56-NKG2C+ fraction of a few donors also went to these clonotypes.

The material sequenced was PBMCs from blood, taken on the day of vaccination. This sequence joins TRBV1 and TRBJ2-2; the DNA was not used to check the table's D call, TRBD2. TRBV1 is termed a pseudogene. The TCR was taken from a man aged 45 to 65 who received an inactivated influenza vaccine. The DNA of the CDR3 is TGCACCAGCAGCCAAGAAACGCCGGCTAGCGGGGACACCGGGGAGCTGTTTTTT. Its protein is CTSSQETPASGDTGELFF.